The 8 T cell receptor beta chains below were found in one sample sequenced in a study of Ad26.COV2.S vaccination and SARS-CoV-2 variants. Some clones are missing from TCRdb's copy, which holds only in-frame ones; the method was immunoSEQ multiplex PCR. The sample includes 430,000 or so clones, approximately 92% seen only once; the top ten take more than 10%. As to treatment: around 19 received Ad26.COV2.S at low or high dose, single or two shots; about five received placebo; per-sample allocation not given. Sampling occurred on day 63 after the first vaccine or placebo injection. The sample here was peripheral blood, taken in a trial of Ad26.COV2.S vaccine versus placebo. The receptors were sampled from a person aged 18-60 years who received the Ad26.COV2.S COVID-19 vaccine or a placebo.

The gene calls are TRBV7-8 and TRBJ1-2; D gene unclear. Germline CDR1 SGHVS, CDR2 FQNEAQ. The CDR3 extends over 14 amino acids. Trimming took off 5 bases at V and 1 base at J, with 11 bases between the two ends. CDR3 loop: CASSLGRFNYGYTF. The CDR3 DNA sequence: TGTGCCAGCAGCCTCGGGCGGTTTAACTATGGCTACACCTTC.

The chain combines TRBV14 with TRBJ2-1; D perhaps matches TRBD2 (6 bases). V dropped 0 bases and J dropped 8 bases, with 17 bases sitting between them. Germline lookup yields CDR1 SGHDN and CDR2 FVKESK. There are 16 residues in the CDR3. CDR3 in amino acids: CASSQDTGVVGDEQFF. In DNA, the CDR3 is TGTGCCAGCAGCCAAGATACGGGAGTTGTAGGCGATGAGCAGTTCTTC. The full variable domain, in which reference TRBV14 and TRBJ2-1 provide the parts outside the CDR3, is EAGVTQFPSHSVIEKGQTVTLRCDPISGHDNLYWYRRVMGKEIKFLLHFVKESKQDESGMPNNRFLAERTGGTYSTLKVQPAELEDSGVYFCASSQDTGVVGDEQFFGPGTRLTVL.

The CDR3 protein is CASSGVFGTYNEQFF. The CDR3 bases are TGCGCCAGCAGTGGAGTGTTTGGGACTTACAATGAGCAGTTCTTC. The chain employs TRBV10-2 and TRBJ2-1; TRBD2 might be the D (6 bases). Germline loops: CDR1 WSHSY, CDR2 SAAADI. Trimming took off 4 bases at V and 4 bases at J, with 14 bases between the two ends. The CDR3 contains 15 residues.

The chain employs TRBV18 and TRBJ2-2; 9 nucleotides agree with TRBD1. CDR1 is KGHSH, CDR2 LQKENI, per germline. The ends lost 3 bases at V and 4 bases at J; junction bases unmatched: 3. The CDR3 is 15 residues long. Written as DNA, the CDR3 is TGTGCCAGCTCACCGGGACAGGGTGCCACCGGGGAGCTGTTTTTT. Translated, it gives CASSPGQGATGELFF.

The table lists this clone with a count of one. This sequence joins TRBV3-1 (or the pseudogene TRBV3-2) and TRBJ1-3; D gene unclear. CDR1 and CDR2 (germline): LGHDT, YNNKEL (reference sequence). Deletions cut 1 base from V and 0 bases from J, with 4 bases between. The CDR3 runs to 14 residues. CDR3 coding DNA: TGTGCCAGCAGCCAAGGACACTCTGGAAACACCATATATTTT. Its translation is CASSQGHSGNTIYF.

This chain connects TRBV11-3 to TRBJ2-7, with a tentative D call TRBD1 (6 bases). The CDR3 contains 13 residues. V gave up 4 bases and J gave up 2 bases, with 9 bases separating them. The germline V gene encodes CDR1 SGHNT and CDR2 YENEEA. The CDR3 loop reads CASSSRTAYEQYF. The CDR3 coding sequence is TGTGCCAGCAGCTCCAGGACAGCCTACGAGCAGTACTTC.

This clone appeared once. The CDR3 reads CASSRSTGYYNEQFF. The CDR3 bases are TGTGCCAGCAGTCGTTCGACAGGCTACTACAATGAGCAGTTCTTC. V and J are TRBV6-5 and TRBJ2-1, with D perhaps TRBD1 (6 bases). The CDR3 consists of 15 residues. CDR1 MNHEY and CDR2 SVGAGI come from the germline V gene. Trimming took off 5 bases at V and 3 bases at J, with 14 bases between the two ends.

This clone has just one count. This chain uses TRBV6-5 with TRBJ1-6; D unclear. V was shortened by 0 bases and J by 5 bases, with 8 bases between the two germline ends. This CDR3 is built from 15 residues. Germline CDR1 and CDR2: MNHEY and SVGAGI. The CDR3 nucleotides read TGTGCCAGCAGTTACTCGTTTGGGGATAATTCACCCCTCCACTTT. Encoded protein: CASSYSFGDNSPLHF.